This T cell receptor beta chain was sequenced during a study of blood T cell repertoires in COVID-19. The germline V and J ends were trimmed by 5 bases and 0 bases, with 7 bases remaining between them. Germline CDR1 is SGHTA and CDR2 is FQGTGA. The CDR3 contains 13 residues. Here immunoSEQ multiplex PCR was the method, and the copy in TCRdb shows in-frame clones only, minus some. The sample contains hundreds of thousands of clones, 85% to 90% of which appear only once. This clone was detected only a few times. The specimen was PBMCs or T cells enriched from blood (not recorded which). The chain recombines TRBV7-3 with TRBJ1-1; D possibly corresponds to TRBD1 (5 bases). The clonotype was recovered from a man aged 25-45 years who had recovered from COVID-19. The CDR3 sequence is CASSRGMNTEAFF. The CDR3 nucleotides read TGTGCCAGCAGCAGGGGCATGAACACTGAAGCTTTCTTT.